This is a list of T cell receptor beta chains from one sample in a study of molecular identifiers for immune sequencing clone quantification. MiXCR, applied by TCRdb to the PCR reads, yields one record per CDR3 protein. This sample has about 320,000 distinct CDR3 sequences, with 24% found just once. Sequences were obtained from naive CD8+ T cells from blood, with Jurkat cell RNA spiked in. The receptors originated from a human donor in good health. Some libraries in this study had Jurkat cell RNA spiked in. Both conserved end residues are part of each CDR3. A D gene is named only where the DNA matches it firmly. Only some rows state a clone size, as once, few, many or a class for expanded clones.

CDR3aa: CASGAPEAFF
CDR3nt: TGTGCCAGCGGGGCCCCTGAAGCTTTCTTT
v_gene: TRBV27
d_gene: NA
abundance: few
j_gene: TRBJ1-1

CDR3aa: CASNFGTVDYEQYF
CDR3nt: TGTGCCAGCAATTTCGGGACAGTAGACTACGAGCAGTACTTC
v_gene: TRBV12-3/TRBV12-4
d_gene: TRBD1
abundance: NA
j_gene: TRBJ2-7

CDR3aa: CASSLTSGSEQYF
CDR3nt: TGTGCCAGCAGCTTGACTAGCGGCAGCGAGCAGTACTTC
v_gene: TRBV7-2
d_gene: TRBD2
abundance: many
j_gene: TRBJ2-7

CDR3aa: CASSLWGEGAVTDTQYF
CDR3nt: TGCGCCAGCAGCTTGTGGGGGGAAGGGGCAGTCACAGATACGCAGTATTTT
v_gene: TRBV5-1
d_gene: NA
abundance: many
j_gene: TRBJ2-3

CDR3aa: CASSIGAGSYEQYF
CDR3nt: TGTGCCAGTAGTATAGGGGCAGGGTCCTACGAGCAGTACTTC
v_gene: TRBV19
d_gene: NA
abundance: many
j_gene: TRBJ2-7

CDR3aa: CASSLGFIASGGHDQETQHF
CDR3nt: TGTGCCAGCAGCTTGGGTTTTATTGCGTCGGGCGGGCACGACCAAGAGACCCAGCACTTC
v_gene: TRBV5-8
d_gene: NA
abundance: NA
j_gene: TRBJ2-5

CDR3aa: CASSPTSGSTKNIQYF
CDR3nt: TGTGCCAGCAGCCCTACATCAGGGTCCACCAAAAACATTCAGTACTTC
v_gene: TRBV7-9
d_gene: NA
abundance: many
j_gene: TRBJ2-4

CDR3aa: CASNRTVLNSGELFF
CDR3nt: TGTGCCAGTAACAGGACAGTTCTTAATTCCGGGGAGCTGTTTTTT
v_gene: TRBV19
d_gene: NA
abundance: NA
j_gene: TRBJ2-2

CDR3aa: CSVWGELGTDTQYF
CDR3nt: TGCAGCGTCTGGGGGGAGTTGGGCACAGATACGCAGTATTTT
v_gene: TRBV29-1
d_gene: NA
abundance: many
j_gene: TRBJ2-3

CDR3aa: CASIDGTGELFF
CDR3nt: TGTGCCAGCATAGATGGGACCGGGGAGCTGTTTTTT
v_gene: TRBV2
d_gene: NA
abundance: many
j_gene: TRBJ2-2

CDR3aa: CASGLEVGWGGELFF
CDR3nt: TGTGCCAGCGGCTTGGAGGTCGGCTGGGGCGGGGAGCTGTTTTTT
v_gene: TRBV5-3
d_gene: NA
abundance: once
j_gene: TRBJ2-2

CDR3aa: CASSLGLNGELFF
CDR3nt: TGTGCCAGCAGCCTAGGATTGAACGGGGAGCTGTTTTTT
v_gene: TRBV7-9
d_gene: NA
abundance: NA
j_gene: TRBJ2-2

CDR3aa: CASRGTGNAETQYF
CDR3nt: TGTGCCAGCAGAGGGACAGGCAATGCAGAGACCCAGTACTTC
v_gene: TRBV7-9
d_gene: TRBD1
abundance: many
j_gene: TRBJ2-5

CDR3aa: CSVEGRGRTYEQYF
CDR3nt: TGCAGCGTTGAGGGGAGGGGGCGTACCTACGAGCAGTACTTC
v_gene: TRBV29-1
d_gene: NA
abundance: many
j_gene: TRBJ2-7

CDR3aa: CASSAGPQDTQPQHF
CDR3nt: TGTGCCAGCAGCGCCGGACCCCAGGACACTCAGCCCCAGCATTTT
v_gene: TRBV9
d_gene: NA
abundance: once
j_gene: TRBJ1-5

CDR3aa: CSARVQGAGELFF
CDR3nt: TGCAGTGCTAGAGTGCAGGGTGCCGGGGAGCTGTTTTTT
v_gene: TRBV20-1
d_gene: NA
abundance: few
j_gene: TRBJ2-2